These 7 T cell receptor beta chains came from one sample sequenced in a study of cytomegalovirus exposure and HLA in healthy donors. Clones were sequenced by immunoSEQ multiplex PCR, and TCRdb holds only the in-frame ones, with some missing. The table includes around 160,000 clones, about 90% detected once. The specimen was PBMCs. Receptors were obtained from a woman between 18 and 30 years old in good health and CMV-seropositive.

This rearrangement joins TRBV19 to TRBJ2-7; tentatively, D is TRBD2 (6 bases). The germline CDR1 and CDR2 sequences are LNHDA and SQIVND (reference sequence). The CDR3 extends over 15 amino acids. V was pared by 1 base and J by 4 bases, with 14 bases between. In nucleotides, the CDR3 is TGTGCCAGTAGTATAGCCGGGGACTCCTTGTACGAGCAGTACTTC. Protein: CASSIAGDSLYEQYF.

The V and J genes are TRBV4-1 and TRBJ2-1; D may be TRBD1 (5 bases). Germline V gene lookup returns CDR1 MGHRA and CDR2 YSYEKL. The CDR3 covers 12 residues. With 1 base removed from V and 7 bases from J, the gap between germline ends came to 5 bases. CDR3 in DNA: TGCGCCAGCAGCCAAGCAGGGAATGAGCAGTTCTTC. As protein: CASSQAGNEQFF.

This chain connects TRBV4-1 to TRBJ2-2; 11 nucleotides match TRBD2. From germline, CDR1 is MGHRA and CDR2 YSYEKL. Germline trimming cut 3 bases from V and 4 bases from J; bases unmatched to any gene: 7. This CDR3 is built from 17 residues. Here the CDR3 reads CASSQYSGGAVTGELFF. In DNA, the CDR3 is TGCGCCAGCAGCCAGTATAGCGGGGGGGCGGTCACCGGGGAGCTGTTTTTT.

This clone was seen once. The V and J genes are TRBV2 and TRBJ2-3, with 9 bases matching TRBD2. The CDR3 length is 18 residues. V was clipped by 6 bases and J by 2 bases; unmatched bases: 15. Germline CDR1 and CDR2: SNHLY and FYNNEI. CDR3 DNA sequence: TGTGCCAGCAGGAGCCTTTCCGTTAGCGGGGGTACCACAGATACGCAGTATTTT. It is translated as CASRSLSVSGGTTDTQYF.

V usage is TRBV4-3 and J usage is TRBJ2-7; no clear D. V lost 2 bases, J lost 0 bases, and 14 bases lay in between. CDR3 size: 16 residues. Germline CDR1 is LGHNA and CDR2 is YSLEER. The CDR3 sequence is CASSQNVNRDSYEQYF. DNA of the CDR3: TGCGCCAGCAGCCAAAACGTCAACAGAGACTCCTACGAGCAGTACTTC.

The CDR3 nucleotides read TGTGCCAGCAGTTCCTCCCGGGACAGGGCCAATCAGCCCCAGCATTTT. Translating it yields CASSSSRDRANQPQHF. The chain combines TRBV27 with TRBJ1-5, with 9 bases lining up with TRBD1. The CDR3 sequence is 16 residues long. Germline lookup yields CDR1 MNHEY and CDR2 SMNVEV (reference sequence). The junction had 7 bases not matched to a gene; V was cut back by 4 bases and J by 3 bases.

V gene TRBV7-9 combines with J gene TRBJ1-1; TRBD1 is a possible D gene (5 bases). The V end lost 0 bases, the J end lost 10 bases, and 9 bases lay between the germline ends. The germline gives CDR1 SEHNR, CDR2 FQNEAQ (reference sequence). The CDR3 totals 12 residues. This chain's CDR3 is CASSLAGGTAFF. The CDR3 region has the DNA TGTGCCAGCAGCTTAGCGGGGGGGACAGCTTTCTTT.